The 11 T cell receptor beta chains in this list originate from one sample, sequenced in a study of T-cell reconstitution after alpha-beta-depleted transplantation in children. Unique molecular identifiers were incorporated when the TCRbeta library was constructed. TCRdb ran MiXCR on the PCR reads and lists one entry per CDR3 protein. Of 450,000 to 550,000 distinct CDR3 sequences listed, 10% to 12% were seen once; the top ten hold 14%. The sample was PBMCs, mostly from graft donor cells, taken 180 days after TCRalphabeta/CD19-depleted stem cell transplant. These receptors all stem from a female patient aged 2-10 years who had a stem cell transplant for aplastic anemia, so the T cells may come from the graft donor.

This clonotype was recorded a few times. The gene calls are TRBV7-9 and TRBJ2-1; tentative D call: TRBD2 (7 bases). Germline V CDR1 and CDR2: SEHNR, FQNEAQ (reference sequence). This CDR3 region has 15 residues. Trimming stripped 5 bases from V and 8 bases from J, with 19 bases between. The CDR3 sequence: CASSPEGGRMDEQFF. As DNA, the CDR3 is TGTGCCAGCAGCCCGGAGGGGGGGCGTATGGATGAGCAGTTCTTC.

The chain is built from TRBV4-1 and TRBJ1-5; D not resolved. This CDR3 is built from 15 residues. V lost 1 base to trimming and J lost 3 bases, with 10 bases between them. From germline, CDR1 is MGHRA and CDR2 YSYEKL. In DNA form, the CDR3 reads TGCGCCAGCAGCCAAGGCCGGAGCCACAATCAGCCCCAGCATTTT. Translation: CASSQGRSHNQPQHF.

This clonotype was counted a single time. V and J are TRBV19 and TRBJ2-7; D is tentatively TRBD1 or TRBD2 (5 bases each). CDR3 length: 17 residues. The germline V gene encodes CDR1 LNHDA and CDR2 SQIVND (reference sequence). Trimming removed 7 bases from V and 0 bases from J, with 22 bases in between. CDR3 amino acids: CASTSTWGSPSSYEQYF. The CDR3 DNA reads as TGTGCCAGTACCTCAACTTGGGGGAGCCCCAGCTCCTACGAGCAGTACTTC.

CDR3 coding DNA: TGCAGTGCCCCGGGTCCTAACTATGGCTACACCTTC. Translating gives CSAPGPNYGYTF. The rearrangement uses TRBV20-1 and TRBJ1-2; the D is unclear. The germline CDR1 and CDR2 sequences are DFQATT and SNEGSKA (reference sequence). This CDR3 region has 12 residues. The V gene lost 6 bases and the J gene lost 0 bases, with 8 bases spanning the gap.

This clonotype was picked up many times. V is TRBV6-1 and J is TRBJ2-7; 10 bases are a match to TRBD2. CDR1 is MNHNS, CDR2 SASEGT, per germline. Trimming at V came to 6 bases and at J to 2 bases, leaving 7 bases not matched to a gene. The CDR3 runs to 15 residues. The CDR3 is CASSPSGRAAYEQYF. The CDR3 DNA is TGTGCCAGCAGCCCCAGCGGGAGGGCCGCCTACGAGCAGTACTTC.

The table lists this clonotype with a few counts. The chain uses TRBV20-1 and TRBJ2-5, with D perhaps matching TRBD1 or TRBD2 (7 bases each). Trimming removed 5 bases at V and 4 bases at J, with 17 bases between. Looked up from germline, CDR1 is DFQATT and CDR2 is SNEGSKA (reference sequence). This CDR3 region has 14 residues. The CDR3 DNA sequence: TGCAGTGCTCATGGGGAGGGGGCGGGAGAGACCCAGTACTTC. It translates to CSAHGEGAGETQYF.

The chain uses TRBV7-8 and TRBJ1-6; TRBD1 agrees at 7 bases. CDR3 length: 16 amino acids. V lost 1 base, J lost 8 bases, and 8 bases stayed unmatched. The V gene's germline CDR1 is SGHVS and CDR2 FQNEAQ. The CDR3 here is CASSLVGGPRDSPLHF. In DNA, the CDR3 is TGTGCCAGCAGCTTAGTAGGGGGCCCTCGGGATTCACCCCTCCACTTT.

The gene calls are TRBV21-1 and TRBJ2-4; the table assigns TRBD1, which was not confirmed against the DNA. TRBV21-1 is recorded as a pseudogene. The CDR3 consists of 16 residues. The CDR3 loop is CASSKDLRGKKNIQYF. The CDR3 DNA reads TGTGCCAGCAGCAAAGACCTTAGGGGGAAGAAAAACATTCAGTACTTC.

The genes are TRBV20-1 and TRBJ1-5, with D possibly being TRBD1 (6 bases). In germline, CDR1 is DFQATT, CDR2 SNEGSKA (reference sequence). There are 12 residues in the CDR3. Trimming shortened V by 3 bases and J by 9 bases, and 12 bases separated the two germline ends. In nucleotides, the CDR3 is TGCAGTGCTAGGGACAGCACCCGGCCCCAGCATTTT. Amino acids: CSARDSTRPQHF.

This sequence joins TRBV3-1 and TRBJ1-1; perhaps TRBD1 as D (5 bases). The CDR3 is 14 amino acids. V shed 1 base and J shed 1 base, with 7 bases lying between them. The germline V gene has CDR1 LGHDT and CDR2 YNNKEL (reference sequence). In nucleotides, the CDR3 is TGTGCCAGCAGCCAAGGACAGCCGAACACTGAAGCTTTCTTT. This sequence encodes CASSQGQPNTEAFF.

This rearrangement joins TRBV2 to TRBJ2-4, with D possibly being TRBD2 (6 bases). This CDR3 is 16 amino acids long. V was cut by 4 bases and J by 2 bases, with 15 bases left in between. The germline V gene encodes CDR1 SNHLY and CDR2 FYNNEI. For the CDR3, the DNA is TGTGCCAGCAGTGTTCCGGGGCGGGGTCCCAAAAACATTCAGTACTTC. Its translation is CASSVPGRGPKNIQYF.